The clone carrying this T cell receptor (beta chain) has only one observation. Uncontrolled infections, other autoimmune diseases, pregnancy or lactation led to exclusion of patients. This sample was included in a study of T cells in Graves' hyperthyroidism and ophthalmopathy. Template material for amplifying TCR beta CDR3 regions consisted of RNA transcripts. With the HTBI primer set, the TCR CDR3 went through a first round of RT-PCR. TCRdb re-derived calls from the multiplex PCR reads in MiXCR, one entry per CDR3 protein. The sample yields about 350,000 distinct CDR3 sequences, 15% to 20% seen once. Germline CDR1 and CDR2: GTSNPN and SVGIG (reference sequence). The CDR3 covers 15 residues. The junction had 6 bases not matched to a gene; V was cut back by 3 bases and J by 1 base.

The chain combines TRBV30 with TRBJ2-7; 10 bases agree with TRBD2. The clonotype was recovered from a woman in her 40s with Graves' ophthalmopathy. Sequencing was carried out using blood. CDR3 bases: TGTGCCTGGAGCCAAGAAGCGGGGGGGTCCTACGAGCAGTACTTC. Its protein product is CAWSQEAGGSYEQYF.